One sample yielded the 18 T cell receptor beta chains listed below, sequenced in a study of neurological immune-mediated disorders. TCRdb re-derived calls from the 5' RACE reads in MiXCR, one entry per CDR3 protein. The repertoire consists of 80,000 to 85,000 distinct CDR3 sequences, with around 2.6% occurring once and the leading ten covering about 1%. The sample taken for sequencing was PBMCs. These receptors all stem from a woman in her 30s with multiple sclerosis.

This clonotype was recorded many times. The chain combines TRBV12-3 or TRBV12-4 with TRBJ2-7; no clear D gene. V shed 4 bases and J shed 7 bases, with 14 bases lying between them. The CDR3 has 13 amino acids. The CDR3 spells CASSSTSIGEQYF. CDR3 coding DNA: TGTGCCAGCAGTTCTACTTCCATCGGTGAGCAGTACTTC.

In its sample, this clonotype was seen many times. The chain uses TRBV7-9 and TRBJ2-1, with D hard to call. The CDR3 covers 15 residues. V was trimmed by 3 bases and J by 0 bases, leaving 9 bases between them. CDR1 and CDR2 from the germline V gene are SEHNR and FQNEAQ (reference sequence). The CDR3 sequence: CASSFPGSSYNEQFF. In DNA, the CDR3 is TGTGCCAGCAGCTTCCCCGGTAGCTCCTACAATGAGCAGTTCTTC.

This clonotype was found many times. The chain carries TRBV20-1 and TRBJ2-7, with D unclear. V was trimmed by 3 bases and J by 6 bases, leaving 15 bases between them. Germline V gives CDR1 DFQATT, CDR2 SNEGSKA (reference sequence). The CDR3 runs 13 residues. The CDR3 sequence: CSASRREGGEQYF. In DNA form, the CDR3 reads TGCAGTGCTAGTAGAAGGGAAGGTGGCGAGCAGTACTTC.

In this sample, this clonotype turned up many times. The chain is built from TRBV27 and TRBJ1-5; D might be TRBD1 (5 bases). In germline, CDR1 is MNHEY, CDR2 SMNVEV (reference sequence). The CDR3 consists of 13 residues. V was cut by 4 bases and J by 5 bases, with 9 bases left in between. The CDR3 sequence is CASSSRDDQPQHF. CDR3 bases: TGTGCCAGCAGTTCCCGGGACGATCAGCCCCAGCATTTT.

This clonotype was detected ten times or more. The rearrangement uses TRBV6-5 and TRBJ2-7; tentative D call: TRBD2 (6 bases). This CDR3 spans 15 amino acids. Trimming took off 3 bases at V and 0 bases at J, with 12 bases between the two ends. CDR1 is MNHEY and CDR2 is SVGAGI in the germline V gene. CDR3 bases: TGTGCCAGCAGTTATTTGGGACTGAGCTCCTACGAGCAGTACTTC. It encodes CASSYLGLSSYEQYF.

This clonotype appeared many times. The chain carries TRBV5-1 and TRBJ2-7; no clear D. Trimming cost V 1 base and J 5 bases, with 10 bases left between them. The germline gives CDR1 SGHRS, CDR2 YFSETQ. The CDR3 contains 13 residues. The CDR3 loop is CASSLRYSHEQYF. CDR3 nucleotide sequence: TGCGCCAGCAGCTTGCGCTACAGCCACGAGCAGTACTTC.

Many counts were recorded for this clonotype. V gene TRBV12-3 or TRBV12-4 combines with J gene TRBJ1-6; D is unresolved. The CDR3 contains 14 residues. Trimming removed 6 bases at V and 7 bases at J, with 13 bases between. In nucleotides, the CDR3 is TGTGCCAGCAGCTCTCGGGATGCGAATTCACCCCTCCACTTT. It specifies CASSSRDANSPLHF.

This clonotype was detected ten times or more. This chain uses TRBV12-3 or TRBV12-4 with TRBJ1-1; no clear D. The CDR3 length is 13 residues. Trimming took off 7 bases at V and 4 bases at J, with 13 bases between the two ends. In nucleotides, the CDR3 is TGTGCCAGCACCCTCGCGTTTGCCACTGAAGCTTTCTTT. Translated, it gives CASTLAFATEAFF.

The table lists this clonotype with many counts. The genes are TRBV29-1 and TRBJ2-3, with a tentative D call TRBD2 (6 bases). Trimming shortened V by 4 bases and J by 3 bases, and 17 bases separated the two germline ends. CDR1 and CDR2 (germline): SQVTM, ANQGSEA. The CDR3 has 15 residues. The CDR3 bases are TGCAGCGTTGTCTGGGGGGAGAGTGTTACAGATACGCAGTATTTT. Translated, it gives CSVVWGESVTDTQYF.

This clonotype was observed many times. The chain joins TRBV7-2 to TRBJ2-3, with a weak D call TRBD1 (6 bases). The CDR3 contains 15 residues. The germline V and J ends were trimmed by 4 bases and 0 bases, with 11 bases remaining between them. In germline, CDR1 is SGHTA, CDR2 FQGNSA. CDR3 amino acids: CASSSGTQSTDTQYF. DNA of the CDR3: TGTGCCAGCAGCTCCGGGACACAAAGCACAGATACGCAGTATTTT.

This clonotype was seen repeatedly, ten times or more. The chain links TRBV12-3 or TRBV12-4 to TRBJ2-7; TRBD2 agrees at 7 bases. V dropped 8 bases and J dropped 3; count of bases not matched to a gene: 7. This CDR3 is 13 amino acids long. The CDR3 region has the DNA TGTGCCAGCTATGCTAGCGGAAGCTACGAGCAGTACTTC. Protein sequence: CASYASGSYEQYF.

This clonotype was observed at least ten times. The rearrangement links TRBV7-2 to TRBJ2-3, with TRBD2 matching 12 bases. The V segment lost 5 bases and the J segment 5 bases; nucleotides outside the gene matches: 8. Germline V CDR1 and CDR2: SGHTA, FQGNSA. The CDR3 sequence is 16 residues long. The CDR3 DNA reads TGTGCCAGCAGCCCAATGAAGGGACTAGCGGGAGATACGCAGTATTTT. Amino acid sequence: CASSPMKGLAGDTQYF.

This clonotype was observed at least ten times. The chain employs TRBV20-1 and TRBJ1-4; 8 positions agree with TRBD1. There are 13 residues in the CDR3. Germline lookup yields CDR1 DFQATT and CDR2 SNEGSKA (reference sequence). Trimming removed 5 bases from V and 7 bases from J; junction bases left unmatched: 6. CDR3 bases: TGCAGTGCTTGGACAGGGATGGGTGAAAAACTGTTTTTT. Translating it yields CSAWTGMGEKLFF.

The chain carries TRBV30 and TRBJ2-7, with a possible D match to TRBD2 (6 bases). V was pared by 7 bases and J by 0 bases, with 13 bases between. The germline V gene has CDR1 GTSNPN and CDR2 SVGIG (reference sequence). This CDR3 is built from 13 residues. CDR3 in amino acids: CAYVAVASYEQYF. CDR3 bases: TGTGCCTACGTAGCGGTCGCCTCCTACGAGCAGTACTTC.

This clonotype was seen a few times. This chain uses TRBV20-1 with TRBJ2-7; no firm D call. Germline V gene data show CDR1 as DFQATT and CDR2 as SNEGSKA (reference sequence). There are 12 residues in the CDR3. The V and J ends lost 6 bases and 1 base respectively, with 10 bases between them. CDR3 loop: CSAKSPSYEQYF. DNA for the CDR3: TGCAGTGCCAAGTCGCCTTCCTACGAGCAGTACTTC.

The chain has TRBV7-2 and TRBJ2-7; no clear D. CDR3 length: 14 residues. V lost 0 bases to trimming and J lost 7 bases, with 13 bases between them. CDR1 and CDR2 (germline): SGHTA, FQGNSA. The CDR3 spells CASSLAGLSGEQYF. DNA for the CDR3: TGTGCCAGCAGCTTAGCCGGCCTGAGTGGGGAGCAGTACTTC.

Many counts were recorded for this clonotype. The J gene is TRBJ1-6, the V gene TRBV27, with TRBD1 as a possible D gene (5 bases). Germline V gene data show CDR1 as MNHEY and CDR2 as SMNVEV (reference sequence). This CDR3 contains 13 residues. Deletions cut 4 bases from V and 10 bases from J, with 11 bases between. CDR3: CASSSTEGSPLHF. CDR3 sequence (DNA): TGTGCCAGCAGTTCCACAGAGGGGTCACCCCTCCACTTT.

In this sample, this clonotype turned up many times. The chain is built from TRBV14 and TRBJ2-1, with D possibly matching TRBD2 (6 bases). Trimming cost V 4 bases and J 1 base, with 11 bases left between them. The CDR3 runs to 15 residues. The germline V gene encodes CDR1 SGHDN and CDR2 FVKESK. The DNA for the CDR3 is TGTGCCAGCAGCCTCATTGGGGGGTCCTACAATGAGCAGTTCTTC. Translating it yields CASSLIGGSYNEQFF.